This entry describes one T cell receptor (beta chain). As yet, its antigen is unknown. The data were taken from a study of CD8+ T cells in alopecia areata. Germline V CDR1 and CDR2: SGHNT, YYREEE (reference sequence). The CDR3 loop spans 17 amino acids. Trimming removed 3 bases from V and 1 base from J; junction bases left unmatched: 11. Treatment defined: oral pan-JAK inhibitor, 5-10 mg twice daily. Lesional scalp punch biopsies and peripheral blood came from alopecia areata patients. CD4+ and CD8+ T cells were sorted from PBMCs. Broader study findings: While tofacitinib was given, many expanded lesional clones persisted in scalp and blood. Tissue-resident alphabeta T cells belonging to normal skin likewise get sequenced within scalp specimens.

cDNA serving as the sequencing template came from extracted, reverse transcribed RNA. Measured with immunoSEQ multiplex PCR; TCRdb has only the in-frame clones, and not every one. The sample lists fewer than 150,000 clones; around four fifths were seen once. The sequences come from CD8+ T cells sorted from blood, collected at week 4, from a patient treated with tofacitinib. V gene TRBV5-4 combines with J gene TRBJ2-3; 7 bases align to TRBD1. The origin of this receptor is a human donor with alopecia areata. The CDR3 DNA is TGTGCCAGCAGCTCCGCGACAGGGTTCTACGGCACAGATACGCAGTATTTT. Its translation is CASSSATGFYGTDTQYF.